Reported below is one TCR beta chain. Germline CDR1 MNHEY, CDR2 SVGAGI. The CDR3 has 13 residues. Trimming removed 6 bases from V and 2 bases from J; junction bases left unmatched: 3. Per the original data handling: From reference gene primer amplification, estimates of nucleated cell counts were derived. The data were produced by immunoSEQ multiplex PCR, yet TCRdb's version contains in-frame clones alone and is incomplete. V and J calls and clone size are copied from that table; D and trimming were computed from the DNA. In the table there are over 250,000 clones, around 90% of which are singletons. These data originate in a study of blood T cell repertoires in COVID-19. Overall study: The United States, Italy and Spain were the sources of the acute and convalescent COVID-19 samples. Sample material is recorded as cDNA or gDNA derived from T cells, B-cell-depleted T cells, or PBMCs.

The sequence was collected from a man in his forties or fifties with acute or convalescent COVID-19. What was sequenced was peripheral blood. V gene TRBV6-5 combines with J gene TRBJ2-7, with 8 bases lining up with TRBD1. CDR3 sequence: CASRSQGAYEQYF. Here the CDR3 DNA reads TGTGCCAGCAGATCACAGGGGGCCTACGAGCAGTACTTC.